The 15 T cell receptor beta chains given below trace back to one sample, sequenced in a study of hypomethylating agent response in myelodysplastic syndrome. Sequencing was performed with immunoSEQ multiplex PCR; in TCRdb, only in-frame clones are kept and a portion is missing. The sample has fewer than 5,500 clones; under 90% are singletons. The sequences come from bone marrow, collected before or after starting hypomethylating agent treatment for myelodysplastic syndrome (not recorded which). These receptors originate from a human donor with myelodysplastic syndrome.

The chain links TRBV6-1 to TRBJ2-5, with TRBD2 matching over 11 bases. CDR1 is MNHNS and CDR2 is SASEGT in the germline V gene. After removal of 10 bases from V and 4 bases from J, the junction contained 8 bases not matched to a gene. This CDR3 comprises 14 residues. The CDR3 spells CATVELAGVETQYF. CDR3 nucleotide sequence: TGTGCCACCGTTGAACTAGCGGGGGTAGAGACCCAGTACTTC.

There are a few counts of this clone. The chain is built from TRBV5-5 and TRBJ1-2, with TRBD1 matching 8 bases. Germline CDR1 is SGHKS and CDR2 is YYEKEE (reference sequence). The junction had 1 base not matched to a gene; V was cut back by 0 bases and J by 0 bases. This CDR3 has 15 residues. CDR3 sequence (DNA): TGTGCCAGCAGCTTGGGGACAGGGTCTAACTATGGCTACACCTTC. This sequence encodes CASSLGTGSNYGYTF.

V is TRBV5-1 and J is TRBJ1-1; the D gene is possibly TRBD1 (6 bases). Germline values: CDR1 SGHRS, CDR2 YFSETQ. The V gene lost 0 bases and the J gene lost 7 bases, with 16 bases spanning the gap. The CDR3 sequence is 15 residues long. DNA of the CDR3: TGCGCCAGCAGCTTGGGCCAAATTGGACAGCTTGAAGCTTTCTTT. Translated, it gives CASSLGQIGQLEAFF.

This sequence joins TRBV5-1 and TRBJ2-5; weak D call: TRBD1 (5 bases). The CDR3 extends over 15 amino acids. Germline V gene data show CDR1 as SGHRS and CDR2 as YFSETQ. Trimming shortened V by 0 bases and J by 1 base, and 10 bases separated the two germline ends. The CDR3 nucleotides are TGCGCCAGCAGCTTGGGACAGAACTTCCAAGAGACCCAGTACTTC. Translating it yields CASSLGQNFQETQYF.

The V and J genes are TRBV7-2 and TRBJ1-1; TRBD1 might be the D (5 bases). Trimming cost V 5 bases and J 4 bases, with 14 bases left between them. The length of the CDR3 is 14 residues. CDR1 and CDR2 from the germline V gene are SGHTA and FQGNSA. CDR3 amino acids: CASSTPGTVTEAFF. In DNA form, the CDR3 reads TGTGCCAGCAGCACGCCTGGGACGGTCACTGAAGCTTTCTTT.

This chain links TRBV18 with TRBJ2-7, with 7 positions matching TRBD1. The CDR3 covers 12 residues. Germline V gives CDR1 KGHSH, CDR2 LQKENI. The V segment lost 6 bases and the J segment 5 bases; nucleotides outside the gene matches: 4. The CDR3 DNA reads TGTGCCAGCTCGCTAAGGGGGCACGAGCAGTACTTC. Translating gives CASSLRGHEQYF.

V gene TRBV11-2 combines with J gene TRBJ2-7, with D unresolved. V lost 3 bases to trimming and J lost 3 bases, with 6 bases between them. The CDR3 consists of 12 residues. Germline CDR1 is SGHAT and CDR2 is FQNNGV. The CDR3 nucleotides read TGTGCCAGCAGCTTCTTGGGCTACGAGCAGTACTTC. Its translation is CASSFLGYEQYF.

The chain recombines TRBV14 with TRBJ2-5; either TRBD1 or TRBD2 may fit D (5 bases each). The length of the CDR3 is 17 residues. The germline V and J ends were trimmed by 2 bases and 3 bases, with 19 bases remaining between them. The V gene's germline CDR1 is SGHDN and CDR2 FVKESK. The CDR3 here is CASSQTRGRERKETQYF. The CDR3 DNA reads TGTGCCAGCAGCCAAACTAGGGGCAGGGAAAGGAAAGAGACCCAGTACTTC. The whole variable domain, remainder taken from reference TRBV14 and TRBJ2-5, is EAGVTQFPSHSVIEKGQTVTLRCDPISGHDNLYWYRRVMGKEIKFLLHFVKESKQDESGMPNNRFLAERTGGTYSTLKVQPAELEDSGVYFCASSQTRGRERKETQYFGPGTRLLVL.

The CDR3 here is CASSLRETQYF. The CDR3 DNA reads TGCGCCAGCAGCTTGAGGGAGACCCAGTACTTC. The chain recombines TRBV5-1 with TRBJ2-5, with no clear D. CDR3 size: 11 residues. Germline assignment: CDR1 SGHRS and CDR2 YFSETQ. The V gene lost 1 base and the J gene lost 5 bases, with 3 bases spanning the gap. Using reference TRBV5-1 and TRBJ2-5 for the parts outside the CDR3, the full variable domain is KAGVTQTPRYLIKTRGQQVTLSCSPISGHRSVSWYQQTPGQGLQFLFEYFSETQRNKGNFPGRFSGRQFSNSRSEMNVSTLELGDSALYLCASSLRETQYFGPGTRLLVL.

The chain couples TRBV28 to TRBJ1-2; 8 nucleotides align to TRBD1. This CDR3 region has 14 residues. Trimming cost V 7 bases and J 4 bases; bases outside gene matches: 8. CDR1 MDHEN and CDR2 SYDVKM come from the germline V gene. The CDR3 DNA reads TGTGCCAGCACCCCCCCGGGACAGGTCTATGGCTACACCTTC. Protein sequence: CASTPPGQVYGYTF.

V and J are TRBV27 and TRBJ2-7; the match to TRBD2 covers 14 bases. V shed 4 bases, J shed 3 bases, and the junction held 2 bases outside the gene matches. Germline V gene sequence: CDR1 MNHEY, CDR2 SMNVEV (reference sequence). The CDR3 sequence is 15 residues long. The CDR3 nucleotides are TGTGCCAGCAGTTCGGGACTAGCGGGAGTCTACGAGCAGTACTTC. Protein: CASSSGLAGVYEQYF.

The chain carries TRBV7-8 and TRBJ2-1; the match to TRBD2 covers 10 bases. CDR1 is SGHVS, CDR2 FQNEAQ, per germline. V shed 5 bases and J 7 bases; nucleotides not matched to a gene: 8. The CDR3 extends over 15 amino acids. The CDR3 here is CASSASGRAKNEQFF. The CDR3 coding sequence is TGTGCCAGCAGCGCGAGCGGGAGGGCGAAAAATGAGCAGTTCTTC.

This chain links TRBV9 with TRBJ2-7, with 8 nucleotides matching TRBD1. With V trimmed by 0 bases and J by 0 bases, 2 bases remained unmatched. The CDR3 consists of 15 residues. CDR1 is SGDLS and CDR2 is YYNGEE in the germline V gene. Here the CDR3 DNA reads TGTGCCAGCAGCGTAGACCAGGGGGCCTCCTACGAGCAGTACTTC. It encodes CASSVDQGASYEQYF.

V gene TRBV5-6 combines with J gene TRBJ2-5; no reliable D call. The germline CDR1 and CDR2 sequences are SGHDT and YYEEEE. V was cut by 0 bases and J by 3 bases, with 15 bases left in between. The CDR3 sequence is 16 residues long. CDR3 DNA sequence: TGTGCCAGCAGCTTGGTAGCTTCGGGTAGTAAAGAGACCCAGTACTTC. Translating gives CASSLVASGSKETQYF.

The V and J genes are TRBV29-1 and TRBJ1-5; D might be TRBD1 (6 bases). Between the trimmed V and J ends, which lost 4 bases and 4 bases, there was a span of 11 bases. The CDR3 loop spans 13 amino acids. Germline assignment: CDR1 SQVTM and CDR2 ANQGSEA. The CDR3 spells CSVGQRGNQPQHF. The DNA of the CDR3 is TGCAGCGTTGGGCAGAGGGGGAATCAGCCCCAGCATTTT.